This paragraph reports one T cell receptor beta chain. Its target is unknown. Assay: immunoSEQ multiplex PCR; the TCRdb copy retains only in-frame clones and omits some. The sample carries about 76,000 clones, nearly 95% recorded once. This sample stems from a study of cytomegalovirus exposure and HLA in healthy donors. Germline V CDR1 and CDR2: SGHTA, FQGNSA. The CDR3 length is 16 residues. Between the trimmed V and J ends, which lost 5 bases and 0 bases, there was a span of 17 bases. Notes on the study in general: The study listed roughly 160 cytomegalovirus-associated TCR beta chains. Three chains linked to CMV were shown in vitro to be specific for CMV antigens. Usually a TCR sequence was rare, but some public TCRs were found in many donors. Reports credit the classifier with highly specific, highly sensitive diagnosis of cytomegalovirus status.

The sequence was obtained from a young man in good health and CMV-seropositive. The sample comprised PBMCs. J is TRBJ2-7 and V is TRBV7-2; D possibly corresponds to TRBD1 (5 bases). The CDR3: CASSPRQFLSSYEQYF. CDR3 nucleotides: TGTGCCAGCAGCCCCAGACAGTTCTTGAGCTCCTACGAGCAGTACTTC. Drawing the rest from reference TRBV7-2 and TRBJ2-7, the complete variable domain is GAGVSQSPSNKVTEKGKDVELRCDPISGHTALYWYRQSLGQGLEFLIYFQGNSAPDKSGLPSDRFSAERTGGSVSTLTIQRTQQEDSAVYLCASSPRQFLSSYEQYFGPGTRLTVT.